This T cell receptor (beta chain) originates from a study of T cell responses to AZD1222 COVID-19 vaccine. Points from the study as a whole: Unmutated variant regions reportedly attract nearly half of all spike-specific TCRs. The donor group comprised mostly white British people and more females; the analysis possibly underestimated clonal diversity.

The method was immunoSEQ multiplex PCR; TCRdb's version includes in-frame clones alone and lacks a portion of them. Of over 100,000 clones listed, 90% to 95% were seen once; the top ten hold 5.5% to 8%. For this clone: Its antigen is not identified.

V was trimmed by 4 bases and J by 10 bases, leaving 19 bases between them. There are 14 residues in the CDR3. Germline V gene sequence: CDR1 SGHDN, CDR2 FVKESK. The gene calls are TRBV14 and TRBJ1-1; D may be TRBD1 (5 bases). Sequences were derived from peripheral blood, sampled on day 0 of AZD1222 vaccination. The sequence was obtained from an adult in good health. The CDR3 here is CASSLSGTVQGAFF. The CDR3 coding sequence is TGTGCCAGCAGCCTGTCGGGGACCGTCCAGGGAGCTTTCTTT.